These T cell receptor beta chains were read from a single sample in a study of cytotoxic CD8 clonotypes in ibrutinib-treated CLL. The method was immunoSEQ multiplex PCR; TCRdb's version includes in-frame clones alone and lacks a portion of them. The sample records 150,000 to 200,000 clones, about 88% being singletons. Here the sequenced sample was PBMCs, taken at disease progression, from a patient treated with ibrutinib. These receptors all stem from a human donor with chronic lymphocytic leukemia. Both conserved end residues are part of each CDR3. The D gene is left open where the match is weak. For some rows the clone size is stated as once, few or many, or as a class when expanded; others skip it.

CDR3 length: 14; V gene: TRBV4-1; D gene: TRBD2; clone size: .; J gene: TRBJ2-1; CDR3 DNA: TGCGCCAGCACCCTAGCGGGACCGTACAATGAGCAGTTCTTC; CDR3 protein: CASTLAGPYNEQFF
CDR3 length: 14; V gene: TRBV6-6; D gene: .; clone size: once; J gene: TRBJ1-2; CDR3 DNA: TGTGCCAGCAGTTACGGGGAGGGATACTATGGCTACACCTTC; CDR3 protein: CASSYGEGYYGYTF
CDR3 length: 16; V gene: TRBV5-1; D gene: .; clone size: .; J gene: TRBJ2-2; CDR3 DNA: TGCGCCAGCAGCTCCGTCCGGGACGGATACACCGGGGAGCTGTTTTTT; CDR3 protein: CASSSVRDGYTGELFF
CDR3 length: 16; V gene: TRBV6-5; D gene: TRBD1; clone size: once; J gene: TRBJ1-1; CDR3 DNA: TGTGCCAGCAGTTACTTCAATCACAGGGGAGACACTGAAGCTTTCTTT; CDR3 protein: CASSYFNHRGDTEAFF
CDR3 length: 14; V gene: TRBV12-5; D gene: .; clone size: .; J gene: TRBJ2-7; CDR3 DNA: TGTGCTAGTGGTTTGGTACTATCCGGAGGCGAGCAGTACTTC; CDR3 protein: CASGLVLSGGEQYF
CDR3 length: 13; V gene: TRBV29-1; D gene: TRBD2; clone size: .; J gene: TRBJ2-7; CDR3 DNA: TGCAGCGTTGAAGGGACTAGCGACTACGAGCAGTACTTC; CDR3 protein: CSVEGTSDYEQYF
CDR3 length: 14; V gene: TRBV7-6; D gene: TRBD2; clone size: .; J gene: TRBJ2-2; CDR3 DNA: TGTGCCAGCAGCTTAACGGGAGGCACCGGGGAGCTGTTTTTT; CDR3 protein: CASSLTGGTGELFF
CDR3 length: 13; V gene: TRBV11-2; D gene: .; clone size: .; J gene: TRBJ1-1; CDR3 DNA: TGTGCCAGCAGCGCAACAGCGAACACTGAAGCTTTCTTT; CDR3 protein: CASSATANTEAFF
CDR3 length: 15; V gene: TRBV5-6; D gene: TRBD2; clone size: few; J gene: TRBJ2-5; CDR3 DNA: TGTGCCAGCAGCTATGGGTCTAGCGGGAGGGAGACCCAGTACTTC; CDR3 protein: CASSYGSSGRETQYF
CDR3 length: 13; V gene: TRBV6-5; D gene: .; clone size: .; J gene: TRBJ2-5; CDR3 DNA: TGTGCCAGCGGCAGTTCCCATCGGCAGACCCAGTACTTC; CDR3 protein: CASGSSHRQTQYF
CDR3 length: 17; V gene: TRBV4-3; D gene: .; clone size: .; J gene: TRBJ1-3; CDR3 DNA: TGCGCCAGCAGCCAAGATTCCGGGGGTATCTCTGGAAACACCATATATTTT; CDR3 protein: CASSQDSGGISGNTIYF
CDR3 length: 14; V gene: TRBV11-2; D gene: .; clone size: .; J gene: TRBJ2-7; CDR3 DNA: TGTGCCAGCAGCCCCGCCCAGGGCTACTACGAGCAGTACTTC; CDR3 protein: CASSPAQGYYEQYF
CDR3 length: 17; V gene: TRBV19; D gene: .; clone size: few; J gene: TRBJ1-5; CDR3 DNA: TGTGCCAGTAGTATCAATGAGGGGCTTTATAGCAATCAGCCCCAGCATTTT; CDR3 protein: CASSINEGLYSNQPQHF
CDR3 length: 13; V gene: TRBV5-1; D gene: .; clone size: .; J gene: TRBJ2-3; CDR3 DNA: TGCGCCAGCAGCGATAGTATCACAGATACGCAGTATTTT; CDR3 protein: CASSDSITDTQYF
CDR3 length: 19; V gene: TRBV28; D gene: TRBD2; clone size: .; J gene: TRBJ2-5; CDR3 DNA: TGTGCCAGCAGTTTCCCCTCAACTTCGGGACTAGCGGGACAAGAGACCCAGTACTTC; CDR3 protein: CASSFPSTSGLAGQETQYF
CDR3 length: 16; V gene: TRBV10-2; D gene: .; clone size: .; J gene: TRBJ1-3; CDR3 DNA: TGCGCCAGCAGTGCTTGGGACCCAGGCTCTGGAAACACCATATATTTT; CDR3 protein: CASSAWDPGSGNTIYF
CDR3 length: 15; V gene: TRBV6-5; D gene: .; clone size: .; J gene: TRBJ2-2; CDR3 DNA: TGTGCCAGCACCCGTAGTAACTTAAACACCGGGGAGCTGTTTTTT; CDR3 protein: CASTRSNLNTGELFF
CDR3 length: 13; V gene: TRBV6-1; D gene: .; clone size: .; J gene: TRBJ2-7; CDR3 DNA: TGTGCCAGCAGCGTGATAGGGGTTAACGAGCAGTACTTC; CDR3 protein: CASSVIGVNEQYF
CDR3 length: 14; V gene: TRBV18; D gene: .; clone size: .; J gene: TRBJ2-5; CDR3 DNA: TGTGCCAGCTCACCACCGATAGCTTGGGAGACCCAGTACTTC; CDR3 protein: CASSPPIAWETQYF
CDR3 length: 16; V gene: TRBV5-6; D gene: TRBD1; clone size: .; J gene: TRBJ2-5; CDR3 DNA: TGTGCCAGCAGCTTGGCCGGGACAGGGGGCATCGAGACCCAGTACTTC; CDR3 protein: CASSLAGTGGIETQYF
CDR3 length: 15; V gene: TRBV19; D gene: .; clone size: once; J gene: TRBJ2-2; CDR3 DNA: TGTGCCAGTAATAGTGGCCGTGCGAACACCGGGGAGCTGTTTTTT; CDR3 protein: CASNSGRANTGELFF
CDR3 length: 12; V gene: TRBV6-5; D gene: .; clone size: .; J gene: TRBJ2-1; CDR3 DNA: TGTGCCAGCAGTTACTCAGGCAATGAGCAGTTCTTC; CDR3 protein: CASSYSGNEQFF
CDR3 length: 14; V gene: TRBV29-1; D gene: .; clone size: .; J gene: TRBJ1-2; CDR3 DNA: TGCAGCGTTCTTGGTCCGACGTCAAACTATGGCTACACCTTC; CDR3 protein: CSVLGPTSNYGYTF
CDR3 length: 15; V gene: TRBV18; D gene: TRBD1; clone size: once; J gene: TRBJ2-2; CDR3 DNA: TGTGCCAGCTCACCACGGGCAGGGGGAGCCGGGGAGCTGTTTTTT; CDR3 protein: CASSPRAGGAGELFF
CDR3 length: 14; V gene: TRBV7-2; D gene: .; clone size: once; J gene: TRBJ1-1; CDR3 DNA: TGTGCCAGCAGCCCCTACGGGGCTCGGACTGAAGCTTTCTTT; CDR3 protein: CASSPYGARTEAFF
CDR3 length: 15; V gene: TRBV25-1; D gene: TRBD2; clone size: .; J gene: TRBJ2-5; CDR3 DNA: TGTGCCAGCAGAGGGGACTACCATTTCCAAGAGACCCAGTACTTC; CDR3 protein: CASRGDYHFQETQYF
CDR3 length: 12; V gene: TRBV6-5; D gene: .; clone size: .; J gene: TRBJ1-1; CDR3 DNA: TGTGCCAGCAGCAGGGATAACACTGAAGCTTTCTTT; CDR3 protein: CASSRDNTEAFF
CDR3 length: 15; V gene: TRBV6-5; D gene: TRBD2; clone size: .; J gene: TRBJ2-3; CDR3 DNA: TGTGCCAGCACTATTAGCGGGAGTCCCGCAGATACGCAGTATTTT; CDR3 protein: CASTISGSPADTQYF
CDR3 length: 14; V gene: TRBV5-1; D gene: TRBD2; clone size: .; J gene: TRBJ2-5; CDR3 DNA: TGCGCCAGCAGCCTAGGGACTAGACAAGAGACCCAGTACTTC; CDR3 protein: CASSLGTRQETQYF
CDR3 length: 14; V gene: TRBV19; D gene: .; clone size: .; J gene: TRBJ2-1; CDR3 DNA: TGTGCCAGTAGTATCGGCGGGAATGTGAATGAGCAGTTCTTC; CDR3 protein: CASSIGGNVNEQFF
CDR3 length: 16; V gene: TRBV5-4; D gene: TRBD1; clone size: .; J gene: TRBJ2-7; CDR3 DNA: TGTGCCAGCAGCTTGGCCGGGACAGGGGCGTCCTACGAGCAGTACTTC; CDR3 protein: CASSLAGTGASYEQYF
CDR3 length: 15; V gene: TRBV6-6; D gene: TRBD2; clone size: .; J gene: TRBJ2-3; CDR3 DNA: TGTGCCAGCAGGCCGCAGGGAGGGCCGGGGAATTCGCAGTATTTT; CDR3 protein: CASRPQGGPGNSQYF
CDR3 length: 16; V gene: TRBV9; D gene: TRBD2; clone size: .; J gene: TRBJ2-7; CDR3 DNA: TGTGCCAGCAGCCAGGGACTAGCGGGAAACTCCTACGAGCAGTACTTC; CDR3 protein: CASSQGLAGNSYEQYF
CDR3 length: 16; V gene: TRBV14; D gene: .; clone size: .; J gene: TRBJ2-2; CDR3 DNA: TGTGCCAGCAGCCAAGTCGGGGTTTGGAACACCGGGGAGCTGTTTTTT; CDR3 protein: CASSQVGVWNTGELFF
CDR3 length: 17; V gene: TRBV4-1; D gene: .; clone size: .; J gene: TRBJ1-4; CDR3 DNA: TGCGCCAGCAGCCAGGAGGGGCAGGGGCGCGCGAGGGAAAAACTGTTTTTT; CDR3 protein: CASSQEGQGRAREKLFF
CDR3 length: 14; V gene: TRBV7-2; D gene: .; clone size: .; J gene: TRBJ1-5; CDR3 DNA: TGTGCCAGCAGCTTTCGCTTTAGCAATCAGCCCCAGCATTTT; CDR3 protein: CASSFRFSNQPQHF
CDR3 length: 16; V gene: TRBV5-1; D gene: .; clone size: .; J gene: TRBJ2-1; CDR3 DNA: TGCGCCAGCAGCTTGGTACCTCAGACGTTATACAATGAGCAGTTCTTC; CDR3 protein: CASSLVPQTLYNEQFF
CDR3 length: 15; V gene: TRBV19; D gene: TRBD2; clone size: .; J gene: TRBJ2-1; CDR3 DNA: TGTGCCAGTACCCTATTAGCGGGAGGGTCCAATGAGCAGTTCTTC; CDR3 protein: CASTLLAGGSNEQFF
CDR3 length: 15; V gene: TRBV10-1; D gene: .; clone size: .; J gene: TRBJ1-1; CDR3 DNA: TGCGCCAGCAGTCGGGGAGACGGAGGGGTAACTGAAGCTTTCTTT; CDR3 protein: CASSRGDGGVTEAFF
CDR3 length: 17; V gene: TRBV7-8; D gene: TRBD1; clone size: .; J gene: TRBJ1-4; CDR3 DNA: TGTGCCAGCAGCGTAGAGGGGCAGGGGGCCGCTAATGAAAAACTGTTTTTT; CDR3 protein: CASSVEGQGAANEKLFF
CDR3 length: 15; V gene: TRBV5-1; D gene: TRBD1; clone size: .; J gene: TRBJ1-1; CDR3 DNA: TGCGCCAGCTCCCCCGGGACAGGGATGAACACTGAAGCTTTCTTT; CDR3 protein: CASSPGTGMNTEAFF
CDR3 length: 13; V gene: TRBV2; D gene: .; clone size: .; J gene: TRBJ1-5; CDR3 DNA: TGTGCCAGCAGTAAAGAAATCCTAGGGGCCCAGCATTTT; CDR3 protein: CASSKEILGAQHF
CDR3 length: 14; V gene: TRBV4-3; D gene: .; clone size: .; J gene: TRBJ2-7; CDR3 DNA: TGCGCCAGCAGCCAAGATAGTCTCTACTACGAGCAGTACTTC; CDR3 protein: CASSQDSLYYEQYF
CDR3 length: 15; V gene: TRBV28; D gene: TRBD2; clone size: .; J gene: TRBJ2-5; CDR3 DNA: TGTGCCAGCAGTAACAAGCGGGAGCGGGGAGAGACCCAGTACTTC; CDR3 protein: CASSNKRERGETQYF
CDR3 length: 15; V gene: TRBV5-1; D gene: .; clone size: .; J gene: TRBJ2-7; CDR3 DNA: TGCGCCAGCAGCTTGGATACTTACAACTCCTACGAGCAGTACTTC; CDR3 protein: CASSLDTYNSYEQYF